The clone carrying this T cell receptor (beta chain) has just a few counts. This sample is part of a study of blood T cells in healthy people across ages. Combining a sample-barcoded 5' primer with a J-beta primer mix, a second PCR ran for about 7 to 11 cycles. TCRdb re-called the 5' RACE reads with MiXCR, one entry per CDR3 protein. This sample has more than 600,000 distinct CDR3 sequences, with about 25% found just once. This CDR3 is 16 amino acids long. Germline-derived CDR1 and CDR2 are PRHDT and FYEKMQ (reference sequence). These data were also reused for a study on T cells of mothers and their children.

The clonotype was recovered from a boy between 5 and 17 years old in good health. The V gene is TRBV13, the J gene TRBJ2-7, with 14 bases lining up with TRBD2. The J call may be wrong; the DNA end is better matched by TRBJ2-5. The sequencing sample was made of blood. The chain's CDR3 is CASSTRTSGRQETQYF. The CDR3 nucleotides read TGTGCCAGCAGCACCCGGACTAGCGGGAGGCAAGAGACCCAGTACTTC.